This T cell receptor (beta chain) was identified in a study of T cells expressing NK-cell markers. The CDR3 loop spans 15 amino acids. Germline V gene lookup returns CDR1 GTSNPN and CDR2 SVGIG (reference sequence). UMIs were included in TCR beta cDNA generated by 5'RACE template switching. TCRdb processed the 5' RACE reads again and assigns one entry to each CDR3 protein, with no DNA. The sample has 440,000 or so distinct CDR3 sequences. The chain recombines TRBV30 with TRBJ2-7; TCRdb names TRBD2, which stays unverified in the absence of DNA. The source of this sequence is a woman between 18 and 69 years old in good health. Sequenced input: blood T cells: a sorted CD56 or NKG2C T cell subset, CD4+ or CD8+ T cells, or bulk PBMC T cells (not recorded which). CDR3 sequence: CAWSGLAGDSYEQYF. Based on the CDR3 plus reference TRBV30 and TRBJ2-7, the full variable domain is SQTIHQWPATLVQPVGSPLSLECTVEGTSNPNLYWYRQAAGRGLQLLFYSVGIGQISSEVPQNLSASRPQDRQFILSSKKLLLSDSGFYLCAWSGLAGDSYEQYFGPGTRLTVT.